Below, 25 T cell receptor beta chains from the same sample are listed, as sequenced in a study of blood T cell repertoires in COVID-19. Repertoires were generated with immunoSEQ multiplex PCR, while TCRdb's copy carries only in-frame clones and drops some. This sample carries 50,000 to 75,000 clones, 92% of them seen once, and the ten largest clones take under 5.5%. The sample was peripheral blood. These receptors were obtained from a man aged 50-59 years with active COVID-19.

J is TRBJ2-1 and V is TRBV18; perhaps TRBD2 as D (6 bases). V was cut by 4 bases and J by 6 bases, with 10 bases left in between. CDR3 size: 13 residues. From germline, CDR1 is KGHSH and CDR2 LQKENI. The CDR3: CASSRGLTNEQFF. DNA for the CDR3: TGTGCCAGCTCACGGGGACTCACCAATGAGCAGTTCTTC.

The rearrangement links TRBV12-3 or TRBV12-4 to TRBJ2-2, with D maybe TRBD2 (6 bases). V lost 5 bases and J lost 4, with 8 bases in between. The CDR3 extends over 13 amino acids. Here the CDR3 reads CASSTGGTGELFF. In nucleotides, the CDR3 is TGTGCCAGCAGTACCGGGGGCACCGGGGAGCTGTTTTTT.

CDR3 residues: CASSYEENTEAFF. The CDR3, as DNA: TGTGCCAGCAGTTACGAGGAGAACACTGAAGCTTTCTTT. The rearrangement uses TRBV6-5 and TRBJ1-1; D not resolved. Trimming removed 2 bases at V and 1 base at J, with 5 bases between. CDR1 is MNHEY, CDR2 SVGAGI, per germline. This CDR3 has 13 residues.

The CDR3 region is CASTEGDRGDEQYF. CDR3 DNA: TGTGCCAGCACCGAAGGGGACAGGGGTGACGAGCAGTACTTC. The chain carries TRBV6-4 and TRBJ2-7, with 10 bases matching TRBD1. Germline CDR1 reads MRHNA; CDR2 reads SNTAGT. J was trimmed by 5 bases and V by 7 bases; bases with no gene match: 8. The CDR3 contains 14 residues.

This clone was seen more than once but under ten times. The genes are TRBV6-6 and TRBJ1-2; 7 nucleotides agree with TRBD1. The V segment lost 6 bases and the J segment 5 bases; nucleotides outside the gene matches: 15. CDR3 length: 16 residues. Looked up from germline, CDR1 is MNHNY and CDR2 is SVGAGI (reference sequence). The CDR3: CASRNRKTGRDYGYTF. CDR3 nucleotides: TGTGCCAGCAGGAACAGAAAGACAGGGCGGGATTATGGCTACACCTTC.

The V gene is TRBV7-9, the J gene TRBJ1-2; TRBD1 agrees at 10 bases. CDR3 length equals 15 residues. Germline V gene sequence: CDR1 SEHNR, CDR2 FQNEAQ (reference sequence). Trimming took 2 bases from V and 6 from J; bases not matched to a gene: 6. The DNA of the CDR3 is TGTGCCAGCAGCTTACAGGAGACAGGGGGCGATGGCTACACCTTC. It translates to CASSLQETGGDGYTF.

The chain links TRBV9 to TRBJ2-1; 8 nucleotides line up with TRBD2. The CDR3 covers 15 residues. V shed 4 bases, J shed 8 bases, and the junction held 11 bases outside the gene matches. Looked up from germline, CDR1 is SGDLS and CDR2 is YYNGEE. The CDR3 spells CASSPPGTRSDEQFF. The DNA of the CDR3 is TGTGCCAGCAGCCCCCCGGGGACTAGATCGGATGAGCAGTTCTTC.

This chain joins TRBV19 and TRBJ1-5; D gene uncertain. From germline, CDR1 is LNHDA and CDR2 SQIVND (reference sequence). CDR3 length equals 13 residues. V lost 4 bases, J lost 4 bases, and 8 bases lay in between. The CDR3 coding sequence is TGTGCCAGTAGTACGGTAGAAAATCAGCCCCAGCATTTT. It specifies CASSTVENQPQHF.

This clone was counted many times. This chain connects TRBV4-1 to TRBJ1-2; 9 nucleotides match TRBD1. Trimming removed 4 bases from V and 4 bases from J; junction bases left unmatched: 4. Germline lookup yields CDR1 MGHRA and CDR2 YSYEKL. This CDR3 is built from 14 residues. CDR3 sequence: CASSPGQGSYGYTF. In DNA form, the CDR3 reads TGCGCCAGCAGCCCTGGACAGGGGTCCTATGGCTACACCTTC.

This clone was detected a few times. The rearrangement joins TRBV28 to TRBJ1-1, with D possibly matching TRBD1 (5 bases). The germline V and J ends were trimmed by 8 bases and 1 base, with 14 bases remaining between them. The germline gives CDR1 MDHEN, CDR2 SYDVKM. This CDR3 comprises 14 residues. DNA for the CDR3: TGTGCCAGCGTTAGGGGCGCCCCGAACACTGAAGCTTTCTTT. Translating gives CASVRGAPNTEAFF.

The V and J genes are TRBV7-2 and TRBJ1-2; TRBD1 aligns across 7 bases. Per germline, CDR1 SGHTA and CDR2 FQGNSA. The CDR3 extends over 17 amino acids. V was clipped by 4 bases and J by 2 bases; unmatched bases: 13. The CDR3 DNA reads TGTGCCAGCAGCTCAAAACCTCAGGGGGTGCTGAACTATGGCTACACCTTC. Translating gives CASSSKPQGVLNYGYTF.

CDR3 protein: CASCPDRGYCGYTF. The CDR3 DNA reads TGTGCCAGCTGTCCGGACAGGGGTTACTGTGGCTACACCTTC. J is TRBJ1-2 and V is TRBV2, with TRBD1 matching 9 bases. The CDR3 extends over 14 amino acids. After removal of 8 bases from V and 7 bases from J, the junction contained 11 bases not matched to a gene. Germline CDR1 and CDR2: SNHLY and FYNNEI.

The chain couples TRBV9 to TRBJ2-5; 10 bases are shared with TRBD1. The germline CDR1 and CDR2 sequences are SGDLS and YYNGEE. The V gene end was trimmed by 1 base and the J gene end by 5 bases; junction bases not matched to a gene: 5. The CDR3 extends over 15 amino acids. The CDR3 DNA reads TGTGCCAGCAGCGTACCGACAGGGGGCTTGGAGACCCAGTACTTC. Amino acid sequence: CASSVPTGGLETQYF.

J is TRBJ2-1 and V is TRBV28; weak D call: TRBD1 (5 bases). CDR1 MDHEN and CDR2 SYDVKM come from the germline V gene. The CDR3 loop spans 13 amino acids. V was clipped by 2 bases and J by 8 bases, with 10 bases between them. CDR3 DNA sequence: TGTGCCAGCAGTTTAGGCAGGGCCTATGAGCAGTTCTTC. Residues: CASSLGRAYEQFF.

The chain couples TRBV18 to TRBJ2-2; 10 positions agree with TRBD1. The CDR3 sequence is 15 residues long. V trimming: 3 bases; J trimming: 3 bases; junction bases outside the gene matches: 1. Per germline, CDR1 KGHSH and CDR2 LQKENI. The CDR3 region is CASSPGQGYTGELFF. The CDR3 DNA sequence: TGTGCCAGCTCACCGGGACAGGGGTACACCGGGGAGCTGTTTTTT.

The rearrangement links TRBV3-1 (or the pseudogene TRBV3-2) to TRBJ2-1, with D perhaps TRBD1 or TRBD2 (6 bases each). Germline values: CDR1 LGHDT, CDR2 YNNKEL (reference sequence). Trimming pared 5 bases from V and 5 bases from J, leaving 19 bases between. The CDR3 is made up of 16 amino acids. The DNA of the CDR3 is TGTGCCAGCAGCGAAGGGGGGCATACTAGGAACAATGAGCAGTTCTTC. Translating gives CASSEGGHTRNNEQFF.

The J gene is TRBJ2-1, the V gene TRBV6-4; 9 positions agree with TRBD2. The CDR3 is 15 amino acids. V was clipped by 0 bases and J by 8 bases; unmatched bases: 5. In germline, CDR1 is MRHNA, CDR2 SNTAGT. The chain's CDR3 is CASSDSHTSGYEQFF. CDR3 nucleotides: TGTGCCAGCAGTGACTCCCATACTAGCGGGTATGAGCAGTTCTTC.

This chain links TRBV28 with TRBJ2-7; tentative D call: TRBD2 (6 bases). The germline V gene has CDR1 MDHEN and CDR2 SYDVKM. This CDR3 has 13 residues. Trimming left V 5 bases short and J 4 bases short, with 12 bases between. CDR3: CASSPAGTYEQYF. The DNA of the CDR3 is TGTGCCAGCAGTCCGGCAGGGACTTACGAGCAGTACTTC. The complete variable domain, with remaining parts taken from reference TRBV28 and TRBJ2-7, reads DVKVTQSSRYLVKRTGEKVFLECVQDMDHENMFWYRQDPGLGLRLIYFSYDVKMKEKGDIPEGYSVSREKKERFSLILESASTNQTSMYLCASSPAGTYEQYFGPGTRLTVT.

The V call is TRBV10-1, the J call TRBJ2-7; 10 bases fit TRBD1. Trimming removed 3 bases from V and 2 bases from J; junction bases left unmatched: 4. The CDR3 contains 15 residues. Germline V gene data show CDR1 as WNHNN and CDR2 as SYGVQD (reference sequence). Here the CDR3 reads CASSDPGQGTYEQYF. In nucleotides, the CDR3 is TGCGCCAGCAGTGACCCGGGACAGGGGACCTACGAGCAGTACTTC.

This clone was seen a single time. The chain links TRBV12-3 or TRBV12-4 to TRBJ2-5, with no clear D. The V gene lost 6 bases and the J gene lost 4 bases, with 9 bases spanning the gap. The CDR3 has 12 residues. The DNA of the CDR3 is TGTGCCAGCAGCTCCGGTGGAGAGACCCAGTACTTC. Amino acid sequence: CASSSGGETQYF.

The count of this clone is one. This chain connects TRBV6-5 to TRBJ2-2; 8 positions match TRBD1. CDR1 is MNHEY, CDR2 SVGAGI, per germline. V dropped 6 bases and J dropped 0; count of bases not matched to a gene: 3. This CDR3 comprises 15 residues. This CDR3 reads CASSTTGANTGELFF. CDR3 in DNA: TGTGCCAGCAGCACGACAGGGGCGAACACCGGGGAGCTGTTTTTT.

This clone was counted only a few times. The V and J genes are TRBV7-9 and TRBJ2-2; D gene uncertain. Germline CDR1 and CDR2: SEHNR and FQNEAQ (reference sequence). Trimming took 10 bases from V and 0 from J, leaving 9 bases between them. The length of the CDR3 is 13 residues. In DNA, the CDR3 is TGTGCCATGGAGCAACCGAACACCGGGGAGCTGTTTTTT. This sequence encodes CAMEQPNTGELFF.

This sequence joins TRBV5-1 and TRBJ2-1; TRBD2 is a possible D gene (6 bases). V was pared by 4 bases and J by 6 bases, with 11 bases between. Per germline, CDR1 SGHRS and CDR2 YFSETQ. The CDR3 runs to 13 residues. In nucleotides, the CDR3 is TGCGCCAGCAGCCCCGTGACTAGCAATGAGCAGTTCTTC. Translated: CASSPVTSNEQFF.

This clone was detected only once. The chain joins TRBV19 to TRBJ1-5; 11 bases map to TRBD1. This CDR3 has 15 amino acids. Germline values: CDR1 LNHDA, CDR2 SQIVND (reference sequence). The J segment lost 5 bases and the V segment lost 6 bases, leaving 6 bases of the junction unmatched. The CDR3 here is CASRRTGGMDQPQHF. CDR3 nucleotide sequence: TGTGCCAGTAGACGGACAGGGGGCATGGATCAGCCCCAGCATTTT. The whole variable domain, filled in from reference TRBV19 and TRBJ1-5, reads DGGITQSPKYLFRKEGQNVTLSCEQNLNHDAMYWYRQDPGQGLRLIYYSQIVNDFQKGDIAEGYSVSREKKESFPLTVTSAQKNPTAFYLCASRRTGGMDQPQHFGDGTRLSIL.

The J gene is TRBJ2-7, the V gene TRBV6-4; 11 nucleotides align to TRBD2. There are 14 residues in the CDR3. The germline V gene encodes CDR1 MRHNA and CDR2 SNTAGT. With 6 bases clipped from V and 6 bases from J, the junction kept 7 bases outside the gene matches. DNA of the CDR3: TGTGCCAGCAGCCCACTAGCGGGAGAGGGCGAGCAGTACTTC. It specifies CASSPLAGEGEQYF.